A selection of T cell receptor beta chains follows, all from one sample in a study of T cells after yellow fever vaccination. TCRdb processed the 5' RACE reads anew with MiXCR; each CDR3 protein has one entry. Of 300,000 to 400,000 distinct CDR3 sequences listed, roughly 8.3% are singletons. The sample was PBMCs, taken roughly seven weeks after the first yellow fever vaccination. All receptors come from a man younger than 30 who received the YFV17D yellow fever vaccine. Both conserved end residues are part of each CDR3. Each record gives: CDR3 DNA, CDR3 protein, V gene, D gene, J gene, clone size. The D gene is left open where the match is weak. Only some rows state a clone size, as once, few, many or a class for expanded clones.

cdr3_nt: TGTGCCAGCAGCTTCTTGGGCGGAGGTGAGCAGTTCTTC
cdr3_aa: CASSFLGGGEQFF
v_call: TRBV5-5
d_call: -
j_call: TRBJ2-1
clone_size: few

cdr3_nt: TGTGCCAGCAGCTTTCAATCCGGACAGGGGCCTCTCCACTTT
cdr3_aa: CASSFQSGQGPLHF
v_call: TRBV7-9
d_call: TRBD1
j_call: TRBJ1-6
clone_size: few

cdr3_nt: TGCAGCGTGGTGGGACAGATGAACACTGAAGCTTTCTTT
cdr3_aa: CSVVGQMNTEAFF
v_call: TRBV29-1
d_call: TRBD1
j_call: TRBJ1-1
clone_size: many

cdr3_nt: TGTGCCAGCAGTTTTAGCGGGGAAAACATTCAGTACTTC
cdr3_aa: CASSFSGENIQYF
v_call: TRBV27
d_call: TRBD2
j_call: TRBJ2-4
clone_size: -

cdr3_nt: TGCGCCAGCAGCTTGGTCGACGGATACACAGATACGCAGTATTTT
cdr3_aa: CASSLVDGYTDTQYF
v_call: TRBV5-1
d_call: -
j_call: TRBJ2-3
clone_size: few

cdr3_nt: TGCGCCAGCAGCTTGTTGAATAGCGGGGGTCCATCCCAAGAGACCCAGTACTTC
cdr3_aa: CASSLLNSGGPSQETQYF
v_call: TRBV5-1
d_call: TRBD2
j_call: TRBJ2-5
clone_size: few

cdr3_nt: TGTGCCAGTAGGGGTTATACAGGCGTATCCTCCTATAATTCACCCCTCCACTTT
cdr3_aa: CASRGYTGVSSYNSPLHF
v_call: TRBV19
d_call: -
j_call: TRBJ1-6
clone_size: -

cdr3_nt: TGTGCCAGCAGTCCCTGGGACAACAAGGGCACTGAAGCTTTCTTT
cdr3_aa: CASSPWDNKGTEAFF
v_call: TRBV6-1
d_call: -
j_call: TRBJ1-1
clone_size: few

cdr3_nt: TGTGCCAGCAGCCCAGACAGCGCAACTAATGAAAAACTGTTTTTT
cdr3_aa: CASSPDSATNEKLFF
v_call: TRBV6-1
d_call: -
j_call: TRBJ1-4
clone_size: -

cdr3_nt: TGCGCCAGCAGCTTCGGGGGGGGGACCTACAATGAGCAGTTCTTC
cdr3_aa: CASSFGGGTYNEQFF
v_call: TRBV5-1
d_call: TRBD2
j_call: TRBJ2-1
clone_size: many

cdr3_nt: TGCGCCAGCAGCCCCGATGGCGGGAACAATCAGCCCCAGCATTTT
cdr3_aa: CASSPDGGNNQPQHF
v_call: TRBV5-1
d_call: -
j_call: TRBJ1-5
clone_size: few

cdr3_nt: TGTGCCAGCAGTTTAATGGCAGGTCTAGAGAATGAGCAGTTCTTC
cdr3_aa: CASSLMAGLENEQFF
v_call: TRBV12-3/TRBV12-4
d_call: -
j_call: TRBJ2-1
clone_size: -

cdr3_nt: TGCGCCAGCAGCCAAAGGGGACAGGGCATACAGCCCCAGCATTTT
cdr3_aa: CASSQRGQGIQPQHF
v_call: TRBV4-1
d_call: TRBD1
j_call: TRBJ1-5
clone_size: few

cdr3_nt: TGTGCCAGCAGTTCAGGGCGGGGGAGGGGGGGACAAGAGACCCAGTACTTC
cdr3_aa: CASSSGRGRGGQETQYF
v_call: TRBV6-5
d_call: -
j_call: TRBJ2-5
clone_size: -

cdr3_nt: TGTGCCACCAGTGATAGGGGACTGGGCACAGATACGCAGTATTTT
cdr3_aa: CATSDRGLGTDTQYF
v_call: TRBV24-1
d_call: -
j_call: TRBJ2-3
clone_size: few

cdr3_nt: TGTGCCAGCAGCCAAGATTTGGGACCAGGGGCAGAGACCCAGTACTTC
cdr3_aa: CASSQDLGPGAETQYF
v_call: TRBV3-1
d_call: -
j_call: TRBJ2-5
clone_size: few

cdr3_nt: TGCAGTGCTACCCTGGACAGGAACACTGAAGCTTTCTTT
cdr3_aa: CSATLDRNTEAFF
v_call: TRBV20-1
d_call: -
j_call: TRBJ1-1
clone_size: -

cdr3_nt: TGCAGTGCTTCCTACAGGGACTATGGCTACACCTTC
cdr3_aa: CSASYRDYGYTF
v_call: TRBV20-1
d_call: -
j_call: TRBJ1-2
clone_size: few

cdr3_nt: TGCAGTGCTATTTTGAGCTCTGGGGCCAACGTCCTGACTTTC
cdr3_aa: CSAILSSGANVLTF
v_call: TRBV20-1
d_call: -
j_call: TRBJ2-6
clone_size: many

cdr3_nt: TGCAGCGTTGCCGAAGCGGGTGAAGCTTTCTTT
cdr3_aa: CSVAEAGEAFF
v_call: TRBV29-1
d_call: -
j_call: TRBJ1-1
clone_size: few

cdr3_nt: TGTGCCGGCCTGTTAGGAACAGCCTATGGCTACACCTTC
cdr3_aa: CAGLLGTAYGYTF
v_call: TRBV2
d_call: -
j_call: TRBJ1-2
clone_size: -

cdr3_nt: TGTGCCAGCAGCGTAGCGGGGGGGCTGGGTTCCTACGAGCAGTACTTC
cdr3_aa: CASSVAGGLGSYEQYF
v_call: TRBV7-2
d_call: TRBD2
j_call: TRBJ2-7
clone_size: many

cdr3_nt: TGTGCCATCAGTGACCCTCTGAAGGATACCTATGGCTACACCTTC
cdr3_aa: CAISDPLKDTYGYTF
v_call: TRBV10-3
d_call: -
j_call: TRBJ1-2
clone_size: few

cdr3_nt: TGTGCCAGCAGCCCGGGCCCCCAAGACTACGAGCAGTACTTC
cdr3_aa: CASSPGPQDYEQYF
v_call: TRBV7-6
d_call: -
j_call: TRBJ2-7
clone_size: -

cdr3_nt: TGTGCCAGCAGTTTGGCAGGGGGCAATCAGTACTTC
cdr3_aa: CASSLAGGNQYF
v_call: TRBV12-3/TRBV12-4
d_call: TRBD1
j_call: TRBJ2-7
clone_size: few

cdr3_nt: TGTGCCAGCAGCCAAGGGTCGCGGGAGGCGCAGTATTTT
cdr3_aa: CASSQGSREAQYF
v_call: TRBV3-1
d_call: TRBD2
j_call: TRBJ2-3
clone_size: few

cdr3_nt: TGTGCCAGCAGCGTAGGTATGGGCAATCAGCCCCAGCATTTT
cdr3_aa: CASSVGMGNQPQHF
v_call: TRBV9
d_call: -
j_call: TRBJ1-5
clone_size: few

cdr3_nt: TGTGCCAGCAGCTTTAGCGGGGGCCTTGGGAATGAGCAGTTCTTC
cdr3_aa: CASSFSGGLGNEQFF
v_call: TRBV7-3
d_call: TRBD2
j_call: TRBJ2-1
clone_size: few

cdr3_nt: TGTGCCAGCAGCTTAGGCGGGGGGCACGAAAAGCAAGAGACCCAGTACTTC
cdr3_aa: CASSLGGGHEKQETQYF
v_call: TRBV7-3
d_call: TRBD2
j_call: TRBJ2-5
clone_size: few

cdr3_nt: TGTGCCAGCAGCACGCCTCGGGATGGGGAAGGCGAGCAGTACTTC
cdr3_aa: CASSTPRDGEGEQYF
v_call: TRBV5-6
d_call: -
j_call: TRBJ2-7
clone_size: many

cdr3_nt: TGTGCCAGCAGCTACACTAGCGGGGACTACGAGCAGTACTTC
cdr3_aa: CASSYTSGDYEQYF
v_call: TRBV7-9
d_call: TRBD2
j_call: TRBJ2-7
clone_size: few

cdr3_nt: TGTGCCAGCAGGAACACGAGGACAGGGGGAAGGGTCACTGAAGCTTTCTTT
cdr3_aa: CASRNTRTGGRVTEAFF
v_call: TRBV6-1
d_call: TRBD1
j_call: TRBJ1-1
clone_size: few

cdr3_nt: TGTGCCAGCAATATCCCGGGACCGAGAGAGACCCAGTACTTC
cdr3_aa: CASNIPGPRETQYF
v_call: TRBV12-3/TRBV12-4
d_call: -
j_call: TRBJ2-5
clone_size: few

cdr3_nt: TGTGCCAGCTCACCAAGTCGTATCCGGACGGATACGCAGTATTTT
cdr3_aa: CASSPSRIRTDTQYF
v_call: TRBV18
d_call: -
j_call: TRBJ2-3
clone_size: few

cdr3_nt: TGCGCCAGCGGGGCGGAGGATACGCAGTATTTT
cdr3_aa: CASGAEDTQYF
v_call: TRBV5-1
d_call: -
j_call: TRBJ2-3
clone_size: few

cdr3_nt: TGTGCCAGCAGCAATTACAAGAACACCGGGGAGCTGTTTTTT
cdr3_aa: CASSNYKNTGELFF
v_call: TRBV21-1
d_call: -
j_call: TRBJ2-2
clone_size: few

cdr3_nt: TGTGCCAGCAGCGTACGAGCGGGGAGGACTAATGAAAAACTGTTTTTT
cdr3_aa: CASSVRAGRTNEKLFF
v_call: TRBV7-8
d_call: -
j_call: TRBJ1-4
clone_size: few

cdr3_nt: TGTGCCAGCAGCTTAGAGAGAAACTATGGCTACACCTTC
cdr3_aa: CASSLERNYGYTF
v_call: TRBV7-2
d_call: -
j_call: TRBJ1-2
clone_size: -

cdr3_nt: TGCGCCAGCAGCGCGGACAGGATGAACACTGAAGCTTTCTTT
cdr3_aa: CASSADRMNTEAFF
v_call: TRBV5-1
d_call: TRBD1
j_call: TRBJ1-1
clone_size: -

cdr3_nt: TGCGCCAGCAGCCAAGACCCTGGAACTGGCACAGATACGCAGTATTTT
cdr3_aa: CASSQDPGTGTDTQYF
v_call: TRBV4-1
d_call: -
j_call: TRBJ2-3
clone_size: few

cdr3_nt: TGTGCCAGCAGCTTCGGAGCGCAAGAGACCCCGTACTTC
cdr3_aa: CASSFGAQETPYF
v_call: TRBV7-2
d_call: -
j_call: TRBJ2-5
clone_size: -

cdr3_nt: TGTGCCAGCTCACCACCGGGGCAGGGGTCCCACAATGAGCAGTTCTTC
cdr3_aa: CASSPPGQGSHNEQFF
v_call: TRBV18
d_call: -
j_call: TRBJ2-1
clone_size: -

cdr3_nt: TGTGCCAGCAGCTTGAGGGGACAGGGAGATGGCTACCCCTTC
cdr3_aa: CASSLRGQGDGYPF
v_call: TRBV7-9
d_call: TRBD1
j_call: TRBJ1-2
clone_size: -

cdr3_nt: TGCGCCAGCAGCTTAGCGGGGTGGGGCGCTGAAGCTTTCTTT
cdr3_aa: CASSLAGWGAEAFF
v_call: TRBV5-1
d_call: -
j_call: TRBJ1-1
clone_size: many

cdr3_nt: TGTGCCAGCAGCGGGGACAGGGGAGGCTATGGCTACACCTTC
cdr3_aa: CASSGDRGGYGYTF
v_call: TRBV12-3/TRBV12-4
d_call: TRBD1
j_call: TRBJ1-2
clone_size: -

cdr3_nt: TGCAGTGCTAGAGATCCCAGGGGGCGAGGAGAGACCCAGTACTTC
cdr3_aa: CSARDPRGRGETQYF
v_call: TRBV20-1
d_call: TRBD1
j_call: TRBJ2-5
clone_size: few

cdr3_nt: TGTGCCAGCAGCCCGGGACAGCACTTAGACACTGAAGCTTTCTTT
cdr3_aa: CASSPGQHLDTEAFF
v_call: TRBV7-9
d_call: TRBD1
j_call: TRBJ1-1
clone_size: many

cdr3_nt: TGCGCCAGCAGCTTAGACACCTCGAACACCGGGGAGCTGTTTTTT
cdr3_aa: CASSLDTSNTGELFF
v_call: TRBV5-1
d_call: -
j_call: TRBJ2-2
clone_size: few